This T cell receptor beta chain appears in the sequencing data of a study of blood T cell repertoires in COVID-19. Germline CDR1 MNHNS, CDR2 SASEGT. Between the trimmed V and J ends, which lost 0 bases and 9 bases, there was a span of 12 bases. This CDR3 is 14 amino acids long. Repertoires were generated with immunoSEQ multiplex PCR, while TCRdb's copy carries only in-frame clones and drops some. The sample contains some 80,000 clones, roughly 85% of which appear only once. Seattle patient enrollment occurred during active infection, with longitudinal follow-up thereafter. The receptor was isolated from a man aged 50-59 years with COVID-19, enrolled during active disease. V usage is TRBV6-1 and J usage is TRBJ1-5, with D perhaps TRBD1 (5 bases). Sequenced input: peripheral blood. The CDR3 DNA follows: TGTGCCAGCAGTGAAGCGCGGGGCACCCCGCCCCAGCATTTT. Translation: CASSEARGTPPQHF.